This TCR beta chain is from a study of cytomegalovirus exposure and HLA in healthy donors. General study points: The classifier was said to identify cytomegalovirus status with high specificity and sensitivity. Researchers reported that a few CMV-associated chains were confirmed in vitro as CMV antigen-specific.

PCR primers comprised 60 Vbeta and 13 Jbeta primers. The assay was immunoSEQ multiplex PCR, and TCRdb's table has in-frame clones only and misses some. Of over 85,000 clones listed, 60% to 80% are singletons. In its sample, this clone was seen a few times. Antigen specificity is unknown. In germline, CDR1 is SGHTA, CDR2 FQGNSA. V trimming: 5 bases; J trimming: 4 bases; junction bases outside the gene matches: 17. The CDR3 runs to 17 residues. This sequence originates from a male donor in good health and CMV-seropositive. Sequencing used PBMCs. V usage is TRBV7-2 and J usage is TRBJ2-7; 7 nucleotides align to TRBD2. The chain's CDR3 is CASSPPRGGGRTYEQYF. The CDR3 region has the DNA TGTGCCAGCAGCCCCCCAAGGGGAGGCGGGAGAACATACGAGCAGTACTTC.